The 22 T cell receptor beta chains listed next were all sequenced from one sample in a study of Graves' ophthalmopathy and Graves' hyperthyroidism. Investigators amplified TCR beta CDR3 regions from RNA transcripts. The library came from an HTBI-primed first-round RT-PCR and a second-round multiplex PCR. TCRdb re-called the multiplex PCR reads with MiXCR, one entry per CDR3 protein. The sample contains over a million distinct CDR3 sequences, 36% of which appear only once. Sequencing used peripheral blood or thyroid tissue (not recorded which). Every receptor here comes from an adult man with Graves' hyperthyroidism.

This chain joins TRBV19 and TRBJ1-5; no reliable D call. The CDR3 has 17 residues. The germline CDR1 and CDR2 sequences are LNHDA and SQIVND (reference sequence). The V end lost 3 bases, the J end lost 1 base, and 16 bases lay between the germline ends. CDR3 nucleotide sequence: TGTGCCAGTAGTATTTCGGGGTTTCTTTCCAGCAATCAGCCCCAGCATTTT. Translating it yields CASSISGFLSSNQPQHF. The full variable domain, completed using reference TRBV19 and TRBJ1-5, is DGGITQSPKYLFRKEGQNVTLSCEQNLNHDAMYWYRQDPGQGLRLIYYSQIVNDFQKGDIAEGYSVSREKKESFPLTVTSAQKNPTAFYLCASSISGFLSSNQPQHFGDGTRLSIL.

This clonotype was seen a few times. The chain employs TRBV7-2 and TRBJ1-1; D gene unclear. Germline lookup yields CDR1 SGHTA and CDR2 FQGNSA. The CDR3 has 13 amino acids. The V end lost 9 bases, the J end lost 1 base, and 12 bases lay between the germline ends. In DNA form, the CDR3 reads TGTGCCAGTCGATCTCTGGGGAACACTGAAGCTTTCTTT. Residues: CASRSLGNTEAFF. The whole variable domain, filled in from reference TRBV7-2 and TRBJ1-1, reads GAGVSQSPSNKVTEKGKDVELRCDPISGHTALYWYRQSLGQGLEFLIYFQGNSAPDKSGLPSDRFSAERTGGSVSTLTIQRTQQEDSAVYLCASRSLGNTEAFFGQGTRLTVV.

This clonotype was observed a handful of times. A read error may account for a junction end that differs from germline. The rearrangement links TRBV10-2 to TRBJ1-2, with no clear D. From germline, CDR1 is WSHSY and CDR2 SAAADI. The length of the CDR3 is 15 residues. CDR3 sequence (DNA): TGTGCCAGCAGTGAGGACTCACGAAGATCGTATGGCTACACCTTC. Amino acids: CASSEDSRRSYGYTF.

This clonotype has at least ten counts. CDR3 DNA: TGTGCCAGCAGCTTGTGGGACAGGGGGCTTCAGCCCCAGCATTTT. Encoded protein: CASSLWDRGLQPQHF. The chain carries TRBV5-6 and TRBJ1-5, with 12 positions matching TRBD1. The CDR3 is 15 residues long. Germline V CDR1 and CDR2: SGHDT, YYEEEE. J lost 6 bases, V lost 1 base, and 2 bases had no gene match.

This clonotype turned up a few times. This rearrangement joins TRBV20-1 to TRBJ2-5; the D is unclear. Germline CDR1 reads DFQATT; CDR2 reads SNEGSKA (reference sequence). This CDR3 contains 12 residues. Trimming removed 7 bases at V and 4 bases at J, with 13 bases between. CDR3 nucleotides: TGCAGTGGTTGGGATTCCGGAGAGACCCAGTACTTC. It yields the protein CSGWDSGETQYF.

The table lists this clonotype with many counts. V and J are TRBV12-3 or TRBV12-4 and TRBJ1-2; D remains ambiguous. V lost 5 bases, J lost 8 bases, and 15 bases lay in between. The CDR3 contains 13 residues. CDR3 residues: CASSPGTLGGYTF. CDR3 bases: TGTGCCAGCAGTCCGGGAACCCTGGGGGGCTACACCTTC.

This sequence joins TRBV7-9 and TRBJ1-1; D is ambiguous. Trimming shortened V by 5 bases and J by 2 bases, and 24 bases separated the two germline ends. The CDR3 has 18 amino acids. Germline assignment: CDR1 SEHNR and CDR2 FQNEAQ (reference sequence). DNA for the CDR3: TGTGCCAGCAGCCTAGAACCCGGTGGGAGCTCTGGAAACACTGAAGCTTTCTTT. This sequence encodes CASSLEPGGSSGNTEAFF.

This clonotype has only a few counts. This chain links TRBV28 with TRBJ1-2, with D possibly matching TRBD1 (5 bases). CDR3 length: 13 residues. Germline lookup yields CDR1 MDHEN and CDR2 SYDVKM. V gave up 4 bases and J gave up 8 bases, with 14 bases separating them. The CDR3 protein is CASSSWGVGGYTF. The CDR3, as DNA: TGTGCCAGCAGTTCCTGGGGGGTGGGAGGCTACACCTTC.

This clonotype has only a few counts. This sequence joins TRBV3-1 and TRBJ1-3; D is unresolved. The CDR3 sequence is 14 residues long. The germline V gene has CDR1 LGHDT and CDR2 YNNKEL (reference sequence). The V gene lost 3 bases and the J gene lost 1 base, with 7 bases spanning the gap. CDR3 in amino acids: CASSHTASGNTIYF. CDR3 nucleotides: TGTGCCAGCAGCCACACAGCGTCTGGAAACACCATATATTTT.

This clonotype appeared many times. The chain couples TRBV20-1 to TRBJ2-7; D is perhaps TRBD1 or TRBD2 (5 bases each). The germline V gene has CDR1 DFQATT and CDR2 SNEGSKA (reference sequence). The length of the CDR3 is 13 residues. Trimming took 8 bases from V and 4 from J, leaving 18 bases between them. The CDR3 nucleotides read TGCAGTCACCGGGACGAAGGGAGTTACGAGCAGTACTTC. It specifies CSHRDEGSYEQYF.

The V and J genes are TRBV29-1 and TRBJ1-2; the D gene is possibly TRBD1 (5 bases). V lost 3 bases and J lost 8, with 19 bases in between. The CDR3 spans 14 residues. Looked up from germline, CDR1 is SQVTM and CDR2 is ANQGSEA. CDR3 sequence: CSVEPTSGGEGYTF. The CDR3 DNA reads TGCAGCGTTGAGCCCACTAGCGGGGGTGAGGGCTACACCTTC.

The rearrangement links TRBV13 to TRBJ2-7; D perhaps matches TRBD1 (7 bases). Germline CDR1 and CDR2: PRHDT and FYEKMQ (reference sequence). Trimming removed 4 bases at V and 1 base at J, with 14 bases between. The CDR3 consists of 15 residues. CDR3 region: CASSSRRDSSYEQYF. The CDR3 DNA follows: TGTGCCAGCAGCTCACGGAGGGACAGTTCCTACGAGCAGTACTTC.

This sequence joins TRBV10-2 and TRBJ1-2; 8 bases match TRBD1. The CDR3 is made up of 17 amino acids. The ends lost 2 bases at V and 7 bases at J; junction bases unmatched: 15. Germline V gene sequence: CDR1 WSHSY, CDR2 SAAADI. CDR3 sequence: CASSEPDRARASGGYTF. CDR3 DNA: TGCGCCAGCAGTGAGCCGGACAGGGCTCGAGCCTCCGGTGGCTACACCTTC.

CDR3 sequence reads: CASSNTGLHQPQHF. The CDR3 DNA is TGTGCCAGCAGCAACACAGGGCTCCATCAGCCCCAGCATTTT. The chain has TRBV7-8 and TRBJ1-5; D is possibly TRBD1 (6 bases). CDR1 SGHVS and CDR2 FQNEAQ come from the germline V gene. The CDR3 is 14 amino acids. Trimming left V 5 bases short and J 5 bases short, with 13 bases between. Combining the CDR3 with reference TRBV7-8 and TRBJ1-5 gives the whole variable domain GAGVSQSPRYKVAKRGQDVALRCDPISGHVSLFWYQQALGQGPEFLTYFQNEAQLDKSGLPSDRFFAERPEGSVSTLKIQRTQQEDSAVYLCASSNTGLHQPQHFGDGTRLSIL.

The chain couples TRBV27 to TRBJ2-7, with D unclear. This CDR3 is 14 amino acids long. V was cut by 3 bases and J by 5 bases, with 14 bases left in between. Per germline, CDR1 MNHEY and CDR2 SMNVEV (reference sequence). The CDR3 nucleotides are TGTGCCAGCAGTTTTAGTTGGGGTGGCCACGAGCAGTACTTC. Translated: CASSFSWGGHEQYF.

V is TRBV7-9 and J is TRBJ2-7; no firm D call. The CDR3 covers 13 residues. Germline CDR1 is SEHNR and CDR2 is FQNEAQ (reference sequence). V was pared by 5 bases and J by 2 bases, with 10 bases between. In nucleotides, the CDR3 is TGTGCCAGCAGCCTCCGAGTCCCCTACGAGCAGTACTTC. Protein product: CASSLRVPYEQYF.

Of note for this clonotype: This may be a read error: a much more frequent sequence differs by one nucleotide. This CDR3 reads CAISALTDQETQYF. CDR3 DNA sequence: TGTGCCATCAGCGCCCTGACGGACCAAGAGACCCAGTACTTC. The chain carries TRBV10-3 and TRBJ2-5; D not certain. The CDR3 length is 14 residues. CDR1 and CDR2 (germline): ENHRY, SYGVKD. V was cut by 6 bases and J by 0 bases, with 11 bases left in between.

This clonotype has only a few counts. V gene TRBV6-5 combines with J gene TRBJ1-3; D might be TRBD1 (6 bases). This CDR3 is built from 15 residues. Trimming took 7 bases from V and 0 from J, leaving 13 bases between them. Germline CDR1 is MNHEY and CDR2 is SVGAGI. The CDR3 DNA reads TGTGCCAGCAAACAGGGTGGTCGCTCTGGAAACACCATATATTTT. It is translated as CASKQGGRSGNTIYF.

This clonotype was seen once. This rearrangement joins TRBV10-3 to TRBJ2-6; 8 bases align to TRBD1. In germline, CDR1 is ENHRY, CDR2 SYGVKD. Trimming removed 4 bases from V and 3 bases from J; junction bases left unmatched: 5. The CDR3 extends over 16 amino acids. CDR3 sequence reads: CAISGQGIGGANVLTF. CDR3 nucleotide sequence: TGTGCCATCAGTGGACAGGGGATAGGTGGGGCCAACGTCCTGACTTTC.

The chain is built from TRBV7-2 and TRBJ2-1, with no clear D. Germline CDR1 is SGHTA and CDR2 is FQGNSA. With 1 base removed from V and 0 bases from J, the gap between germline ends came to 7 bases. The CDR3 is 15 residues long. The CDR3 DNA follows: TGTGCCAGCAGCTTAGTTGGCAGCTCCTACAATGAGCAGTTCTTC. It yields the protein CASSLVGSSYNEQFF.

The chain is built from TRBV11-2 and TRBJ1-5, with 9 bases that match TRBD1. The CDR3 has 16 amino acids. Germline trimming cut 4 bases from V and 6 bases from J; bases unmatched to any gene: 10. Germline-derived CDR1 and CDR2 are SGHAT and FQNNGV. CDR3 sequence (DNA): TGTGCCAGCAGCTCAGGGGACAGGGTGTACGGTCAGCCCCAGCATTTT. It is translated as CASSSGDRVYGQPQHF. Full variable domain (outside the CDR3, taken from reference TRBV11-2 and TRBJ1-5): EAGVAQSPRYKIIEKRQSVAFWCNPISGHATLYWYQQILGQGPKLLIQFQNNGVVDDSQLPKDRFSAERLKGVDSTLKIQPAKLEDSAVYLCASSSGDRVYGQPQHFGDGTRLSIL.

This clonotype came up a few times. V and J are TRBV12-3 or TRBV12-4 and TRBJ1-4; 9 bases agree with TRBD1. This CDR3 has 17 residues. V dropped 1 base and J dropped 5; count of bases not matched to a gene: 8. The CDR3 loop reads CASSLGTTGTGNEKLFF. The CDR3 DNA is TGTGCCAGCAGTTTAGGAACCACCGGGACAGGGAATGAAAAACTGTTTTTT.